These 6 T cell receptor beta chains originate from one sample sequenced in a study of blood T cell repertoires in COVID-19. The data were produced by immunoSEQ multiplex PCR, yet TCRdb's version contains in-frame clones alone and is incomplete. The table records about 120,000 clones, just under 80% of them present only once. Sequenced sample: peripheral blood. The receptors stem from a man in his sixties with active or convalescent COVID-19.

V usage is TRBV18 and J usage is TRBJ1-2; 7 positions agree with TRBD1. CDR3 length: 16 amino acids. V trimming: 1 base; J trimming: 6 bases; junction bases outside the gene matches: 11. Germline values: CDR1 KGHSH, CDR2 LQKENI. DNA of the CDR3: TGTGCCAGCTCACCACTCCGGGACAGCGATGGTAATGGCTACACCTTC. Translation gives CASSPLRDSDGNGYTF. Supplemented by reference TRBV18 and TRBJ1-2, the full variable domain reads NAGVMQNPRHLVRRRGQEARLRCSPMKGHSHVYWYRQLPEEGLKFMVYLQKENIIDESGMPKERFSAEFPKEGPSILRIQQVVRGDSAAYFCASSPLRDSDGNGYTFGSGTRLTVV.

The rearrangement uses TRBV5-5 and TRBJ2-7, with TRBD1 matching 10 bases. The CDR3 has 16 amino acids. Germline-derived CDR1 and CDR2 are SGHKS and YYEKEE (reference sequence). V lost 5 bases to trimming and J lost 1 base; unmatched junction nucleotides: 9. CDR3 sequence reads: CASSWGQGLYSYEQYF. The DNA for the CDR3 is TGTGCCAGCAGTTGGGGACAGGGGTTATATTCCTACGAGCAGTACTTC.

The chain carries TRBV30 and TRBJ1-1; D remains ambiguous. V lost 5 bases, J lost 3 bases, and 10 bases lay in between. Germline V gives CDR1 GTSNPN, CDR2 SVGIG (reference sequence). The CDR3 contains 12 residues. The chain's CDR3 is CAWLRVHTEAFF. The CDR3 DNA reads as TGTGCCTGGCTCCGGGTCCACACTGAAGCTTTCTTT.

The chain joins TRBV5-5 to TRBJ2-3; D may be TRBD2 (5 bases). The germline CDR1 and CDR2 sequences are SGHKS and YYEKEE (reference sequence). The CDR3 has 12 amino acids. The V and J ends lost 4 bases and 6 bases respectively, with 9 bases between them. The DNA of the CDR3 is TGTGCCAGCAGCCCGGGATTGGATACGCAGTATTTT. Protein product: CASSPGLDTQYF.

J is TRBJ1-1 and V is TRBV9, with D possibly matching TRBD1 (6 bases). Germline CDR1 is SGDLS and CDR2 is YYNGEE. The CDR3 length is 17 residues. V lost 0 bases to trimming and J lost 1 base, with 16 bases between them. Here the CDR3 reads CASSVGVRGEGNTEAFF. The CDR3 nucleotides read TGTGCCAGCAGCGTAGGGGTCAGGGGTGAGGGGAACACTGAAGCTTTCTTT. Complete variable domain (other parts from reference TRBV9 and TRBJ1-1): DSGVTQTPKHLITATGQRVTLRCSPRSGDLSVYWYQQSLDQGLQFLIQYYNGEERAKGNILERFSAQQFPDLHSELNLSSLELGDSALYFCASSVGVRGEGNTEAFFGQGTRLTVV.

This clone was observed a handful of times. The chain uses TRBV27 and TRBJ2-7; D possibly corresponds to TRBD1 (5 bases). V was clipped by 7 bases and J by 3 bases, with 7 bases between them. Germline values: CDR1 MNHEY, CDR2 SMNVEV (reference sequence). This CDR3 is 11 amino acids long. CDR3 DNA: TGTGCCAGCACGGACAACTACGAGCAGTACTTC. Its translation is CASTDNYEQYF.